This is a list of T cell receptor beta chains from one sample in a study of glioma-infiltrating T cells. TCRdb itself ran the multiplex PCR reads through MiXCR, one entry per CDR3 protein. The sample comprises a few hundred thousand distinct CDR3 sequences, roughly 41% of which are singletons, and around 12% rests with the top ten. Specimen: glioma tissue, nonneoplastic brain tissue, or PBMCs (not recorded which). Receptors were obtained from a human donor with low-grade glioma or glioblastoma, undergoing nonglioma brain surgery, or in good health (not recorded which). Each CDR3 is given with its conserved first and last residue. The D gene is left open where the match is weak. Only part of the rows carry a size: once, few, many, or a class if the clone is expanded.

TRBJ1-1	.	.	TRBV28	CVSSLLRLNTEAFF	TGTGTTAGCAGTTTATTACGTCTGAACACTGAAGCTTTCTTT
TRBJ2-2	TRBD1	.	TRBV4-1	CASSAGQGSGELFF	TGCGCCAGCAGTGCGGGACAGGGATCCGGGGAGCTGTTTTTT
TRBJ2-1	.	many	TRBV6-2/TRBV6-3	CASSFGFHEQFF	TGTGCCAGCAGTTTCGGTTTCCATGAGCAGTTCTTC
TRBJ1-1	.	.	TRBV7-9	CASQGMNTEAFF	TGTGCCAGCCAGGGGATGAACACTGAAGCTTTCTTT
TRBJ2-5	.	few	TRBV7-2	CASSLVGVETQYF	TGTGCCAGCAGCTTGGTCGGGGTGGAGACCCAGTACTTC
TRBJ2-7	TRBD2	many	TRBV28	CASRIVTSGTSYEQYF	TGTGCCAGCAGGATAGTGACTAGCGGGACCTCCTACGAGCAGTACTTC
TRBJ1-2	TRBD1	.	TRBV7-2	CASSLEFRGHGYTF	TGTGCCAGCAGCTTAGAATTCAGGGGGCACGGCTACACCTTC
TRBJ1-6	TRBD1	.	TRBV27	CASSLTGVQPLHF	TGTGCCAGCAGTCTTACAGGGGTTCAGCCCCTCCACTTT
TRBJ2-3	.	many	TRBV4-3	CASSPRGHTDTQYF	TGCGCCAGCAGCCCCCGGGGCCACACAGATACGCAGTATTTT
TRBJ1-1	.	.	TRBV28	CAISGPNTEAFF	TGTGCCATCAGTGGCCCTAACACTGAAGCTTTCTTT
TRBJ2-1	TRBD1	.	TRBV15	CATRRDYTGAEQFF	TGTGCCACCAGAAGAGATTACACAGGGGCTGAGCAGTTCTTC
TRBJ2-7	.	.	TRBV4-3	CASSQAATDYEQYF	TGCGCCAGCAGCCAAGCCGCGACAGACTACGAGCAGTACTTC
TRBJ2-5	TRBD1	few	TRBV20-1	CSALDREAPRETQYF	TGCAGTGCCCTGGACAGGGAGGCACCAAGGGAGACCCAGTACTTC
TRBJ2-3	TRBD2	.	TRBV30	CAWSGRAGGRDTQYF	TGTGCCTGGAGTGGGCGAGCGGGAGGCCGGGATACGCAGTATTTT
TRBJ2-3	.	few	TRBV3-1	CASRIRGADTQYF	TGTGCCAGCAGAATTAGGGGGGCAGATACGCAGTATTTT
TRBJ1-1	.	few	TRBV4-3	CASSQWGMNTEAFF	TGCGCCAGCAGCCAATGGGGGATGAACACTGAAGCTTTCTTT
TRBJ2-1	.	.	TRBV6-4	CASSEEDSNEQLF	TGTGCCAGCAGTGAAGAAGATTCCAATGAGCAGTTATTC
TRBJ2-3	.	many	TRBV28	CASSSLWERDTQYF	TGTGCCAGCAGCTCCCTGTGGGAGCGCGATACGCAGTATTTT
TRBJ2-7	.	.	TRBV29-1	CSVGPGTHTYEQYF	TGCAGCGTTGGCCCCGGGACACACACCTACGAGCAGTACTTC
TRBJ2-7	.	.	TRBV20-1	CSARVGLLYEQYF	TGCAGTGCTAGGGTTGGACTTCTCTACGAGCAGTACTTC
TRBJ1-5	.	once	TRBV27	CASKGYSNQPQNF	TGTGCCAGCAAGGGTTATAGCAATCAGCCCCAGAATTTT
TRBJ2-1	.	.	TRBV28	CANSLPNGKQFF	TGTGCCAACAGTTTACCCAACGGGAAGCAGTTCTTC